These 29 T cell receptor beta chains originate from one sample sequenced in a study of CD8+ T cells in alopecia areata (dated by TCRdb to the late 2010s). The time point label for this specimen denotes: less than 25 weeks on oral tofacitinib. Sample treatment or condition, as interpreted from the label and publication: oral pan-JAK inhibitor, 5-10 mg twice daily. Libraries were prepared through the immunoSEQ multiplex PCR assay. RNA was extracted from all samples and reverse transcribed into cDNA, which served as template for TCR sequencing. TCRdb's version of the immuneACCESS table is confined to in-frame rearrangements and falls short of the full clone set. An unresolved V gene accounts for under half of the shortfall where checked; the remainder is of unknown origin. This sample has 100,000 to 120,000 clones in its table, and around three fifths of those were observed once. Clones ranked in the top ten supply about 3.4% of the sample.

Sequences were derived from CD4+ T cells sorted from blood, sampled at week 24, from a patient treated with tofacitinib. The receptors shown here come from a human donor with alopecia areata.

In the case of this clone: One junction end does not reproduce the germline sequence, and a read error may be involved. The rearrangement links TRBV30 to TRBJ2-3; TRBD2 agrees at 8 bases. The CDR3 totals 11 residues. Germline V lookup: CDR1 GTSNPN, CDR2 SVGIG (reference sequence). The chain's CDR3 is CAWTRVTSGDF. The CDR3 bases are TGTGCCTGGACCCGAGTCACTAGCGGTGATTTT.

V is TRBV5-1 and J is TRBJ2-3; maybe TRBD1 (6 bases). V lost 6 bases and J 7 bases, leaving 24 bases between the germline ends. This CDR3 has 16 residues. From germline, CDR1 is SGHRS and CDR2 YFSETQ. The CDR3 DNA reads TGCGCCAGCAACCCCAGGGGAAACCCAGGGGCTAATACGCAGTATTTT. This sequence encodes CASNPRGNPGANTQYF. The full variable domain, with the rest looked up from reference TRBV5-1 and TRBJ2-3, is KAGVTQTPRYLIKTRGQQVTLSCSPISGHRSVSWYQQTPGQGLQFLFEYFSETQRNKGNFPGRFSGRQFSNSRSEMNVSTLELGDSALYLCASNPRGNPGANTQYFGPGTRLTVL.

The chain couples TRBV4-1 to TRBJ1-1; no clear D. Trimming removed 3 bases at V and 1 base at J, with 9 bases between. The germline V gene encodes CDR1 MGHRA and CDR2 YSYEKL. The CDR3 runs to 14 residues. The CDR3 region is CASSHVTANTEAFF. CDR3 DNA sequence: TGCGCCAGCAGCCATGTGACGGCGAACACTGAAGCTTTCTTT.

This chain links TRBV29-1 with TRBJ1-4, with 10 bases identical to TRBD1. Germline values: CDR1 SQVTM, CDR2 ANQGSEA. V was pared by 4 bases and J by 7 bases, with 6 bases of the junction left unmatched. This CDR3 contains 14 residues. CDR3 DNA: TGCAGCGTTGCCATAGACAGGGGGCGTGAAAAACTGTTTTTT. Protein product: CSVAIDRGREKLFF.

This clone was picked up a small number of times. This chain links TRBV10-3 with TRBJ2-1, with TRBD2 matching 7 bases. The CDR3 is 13 amino acids. The J segment lost 9 bases and the V segment lost 6 bases, leaving 8 bases of the junction unmatched. CDR1 and CDR2 (germline): ENHRY, SYGVKD. The DNA for the CDR3 is TGTGCCATCAGATGGGCGGGGGATACTGAGCAGTTCTTC. Amino acids: CAIRWAGDTEQFF.

V is TRBV19 and J is TRBJ1-1, with D unresolved. V was clipped by 5 bases and J by 7 bases, with 20 bases between them. Germline-derived CDR1 and CDR2 are LNHDA and SQIVND (reference sequence). The CDR3 contains 15 residues. In nucleotides, the CDR3 is TGTGCCAGTAGTCCCCCGGTCCGAGGCCCTCTTGAAGCTTTCTTT. Translation: CASSPPVRGPLEAFF.

This clone was seen a few times. The V call is TRBV4-3, the J call TRBJ2-4; the D gene is possibly TRBD1 (5 bases). The CDR3 is 14 residues long. Trimming removed 0 bases at V and 6 bases at J, with 9 bases between. Germline V gene lookup returns CDR1 LGHNA and CDR2 YSLEER. The CDR3 DNA is TGCGCCAGCAGCCAAGAAGGGGCAGGAAACATTCAGTACTTC. Translation gives CASSQEGAGNIQYF.

The V gene is TRBV9, the J gene TRBJ2-5; 9 bases align to TRBD1. Per the germline V gene, CDR1 is SGDLS and CDR2 is YYNGEE. The CDR3 has 15 residues. Trimming at V came to 3 bases and at J to 4 bases, leaving 7 bases not matched to a gene. Written as DNA, the CDR3 is TGTGCCAGCAGCGCGGGGACAGGGCAGGTAGAGACCCAGTACTTC. This sequence encodes CASSAGTGQVETQYF.

This clone was found a few times. V gene TRBV4-3 combines with J gene TRBJ2-6; unclear D gene. Per the germline V gene, CDR1 is LGHNA and CDR2 is YSLEER. The CDR3 covers 16 residues. Between the trimmed V and J ends, which lost 0 bases and 0 bases, there was a span of 6 bases. The CDR3 loop reads CASSQDASSGANVLTF. The CDR3 nucleotides read TGCGCCAGCAGCCAAGATGCGAGCTCTGGGGCCAACGTCCTGACTTTC.

This clone was counted between two and nine times. CDR3 amino acids: CASSERRANTEAFF. The CDR3 DNA is TGTGCCAGCAGTGAAAGGAGGGCGAACACTGAAGCTTTCTTT. The chain joins TRBV25-1 to TRBJ1-1, with D unclear. Germline assignment: CDR1 MGHDK and CDR2 SYGVNS. The CDR3 runs 14 residues. V lost 2 bases and J 1 base, leaving 8 bases between the germline ends.

V is TRBV29-1 and J is TRBJ1-2, with D possibly TRBD1 on 5 matching bases. Germline V gives CDR1 SQVTM, CDR2 ANQGSEA. The CDR3 is 11 amino acids. The germline V and J ends were trimmed by 8 bases and 8 bases, with 15 bases remaining between them. The chain's CDR3 is CSTLGAEGYTF. The CDR3 DNA reads TGCAGCACTCTCGGGGCGGAGGGCTACACCTTC.

The chain is built from TRBV15 and TRBJ2-1, with no clear D. Germline V gene sequence: CDR1 LNHNV, CDR2 YYDKDF (reference sequence). Trimming shortened V by 2 bases and J by 5 bases, and 4 bases separated the two germline ends. The CDR3 covers 12 residues. In nucleotides, the CDR3 is TGTGCCACCAGCAGATATGACAATGAGCAGTTCTTC. Translated: CATSRYDNEQFF. The complete variable domain, with remaining parts taken from reference TRBV15 and TRBJ2-1, reads DAMVIQNPRYQVTQFGKPVTLSCSQTLNHNVMYWYQQKSSQAPKLLFHYYDKDFNNEADTPDNFQSRRPNTSFCFLDIRSPGLGDTAMYLCATSRYDNEQFFGPGTRLTVL.

This clone appeared a single time. This chain links TRBV5-4 with TRBJ1-2; D gene uncertain. With 0 bases removed from V and 0 bases from J, the gap between germline ends came to 18 bases. The V gene's germline CDR1 is SGHNT and CDR2 YYREEE (reference sequence). This CDR3 spans 18 amino acids. CDR3 in amino acids: CASSLDRAGPAANYGYTF. As DNA, the CDR3 is TGTGCCAGCAGCTTGGATAGGGCCGGCCCCGCAGCTAACTATGGCTACACCTTC.

As DNA, the CDR3 is TGCGCCAGCAGCCCGGGACAGGGGGGGAACAATGAGCAGTTCTTC. It encodes CASSPGQGGNNEQFF. The V gene is TRBV5-1, the J gene TRBJ2-1; 11 positions agree with TRBD1. This CDR3 spans 15 amino acids. Looked up from germline, CDR1 is SGHRS and CDR2 is YFSETQ. With 4 bases clipped from V and 5 bases from J, the junction kept 5 bases outside the gene matches.

This clone has only a few counts. The rearrangement uses TRBV18 and TRBJ1-6, with a possible D match to TRBD1 (5 bases). CDR3 length equals 14 residues. The germline V gene has CDR1 KGHSH and CDR2 LQKENI. V was trimmed by 2 bases and J by 8 bases, leaving 10 bases between them. The CDR3 region is CASSPGLGDSPLHF. The CDR3 DNA sequence: TGTGCCAGCTCACCAGGGCTGGGGGATTCACCCCTCCACTTT.

CDR3 in amino acids: CASSLEAGMGSPLHF. For the CDR3, the DNA is TGTGCCAGCAGCTTAGAAGCAGGGATGGGTTCACCCCTCCACTTT. The rearrangement joins TRBV7-9 to TRBJ1-6; maybe TRBD1 (5 bases). The CDR3 is 15 residues long. Trimming removed 1 base from V and 9 bases from J, with 13 bases in between. Germline V CDR1 and CDR2: SEHNR, FQNEAQ (reference sequence).

This clone came up once. The chain is built from TRBV5-1 and TRBJ1-1; D not resolved. CDR3 length: 15 residues. Per germline, CDR1 SGHRS and CDR2 YFSETQ. The V gene lost 5 bases and the J gene lost 0 bases, with 14 bases spanning the gap. CDR3 sequence (DNA): TGCGCCAGCAGTACCTTTGGCCCTCTGAACACTGAAGCTTTCTTT. Amino acid sequence: CASSTFGPLNTEAFF. The full variable domain, with the rest looked up from reference TRBV5-1 and TRBJ1-1, is KAGVTQTPRYLIKTRGQQVTLSCSPISGHRSVSWYQQTPGQGLQFLFEYFSETQRNKGNFPGRFSGRQFSNSRSEMNVSTLELGDSALYLCASSTFGPLNTEAFFGQGTRLTVV.

The chain has TRBV20-1 and TRBJ2-5; D is perhaps TRBD2 (5 bases). Between the trimmed V and J ends, which lost 6 bases and 4 bases, there was a span of 9 bases. CDR1 and CDR2 from the germline V gene are DFQATT and SNEGSKA (reference sequence). The CDR3 length is 11 residues. The chain's CDR3 is CSAGAPETQYF. Here the CDR3 DNA reads TGCAGTGCGGGAGCCCCAGAGACCCAGTACTTC.

Here the CDR3 DNA reads TGCAGCGTTGAAGGCCAGGGGAAGGATACGCAGTATTTT. It yields the protein CSVEGQGKDTQYF. The chain is built from TRBV29-1 and TRBJ2-3; D may be TRBD1 (6 bases). Germline V gene sequence: CDR1 SQVTM, CDR2 ANQGSEA. V was pared by 1 base and J by 6 bases, with 11 bases between. CDR3 size: 13 residues.

The V and J genes are TRBV5-6 and TRBJ1-4; TRBD1 aligns across 10 bases. The CDR3 extends over 14 amino acids. CDR1 is SGHDT, CDR2 YYEEEE, per germline. Losses at the gene ends were 4 bases for V and 8 bases for J; bases not matched to a gene: 5. In nucleotides, the CDR3 is TGTGCCAGCAGCGCTGGACAGGGGGACGAAAAACTGTTTTTT. It yields the protein CASSAGQGDEKLFF.

The chain employs TRBV2 and TRBJ2-5; TRBD1 or TRBD2 may be the D gene (5 bases each). Trimming shortened V by 4 bases and J by 7 bases, and 10 bases separated the two germline ends. The CDR3 covers 12 residues. CDR1 is SNHLY and CDR2 is FYNNEI in the germline V gene. CDR3 in DNA: TGTGCCAGCAGTGTAGCAGGGAGGACCCAGTACTTC. Its translation: CASSVAGRTQYF.

This rearrangement joins TRBV15 to TRBJ1-4, with 8 bases matching TRBD1. This CDR3 comprises 19 residues. CDR1 and CDR2 (germline): LNHNV, YYDKDF (reference sequence). The junction had 9 bases not matched to a gene; V was cut back by 0 bases and J by 0 bases. CDR3 sequence reads: CATSRDSRAQGATNEKLFF. CDR3 nucleotide sequence: TGTGCCACCAGCAGAGATTCGAGGGCACAGGGGGCAACTAATGAAAAACTGTTTTTT.

The gene calls are TRBV7-2 and TRBJ1-2; D not resolved. The CDR3 runs to 15 residues. Trimming left V 4 bases short and J 4 bases short, with 16 bases between. Germline assignment: CDR1 SGHTA and CDR2 FQGNSA. The CDR3 here is CASSSPWLTPYGYTF. The CDR3 DNA is TGTGCCAGCAGCTCCCCCTGGCTTACTCCCTATGGCTACACCTTC.

The chain is built from TRBV4-2 and TRBJ2-6, with 10 bases aligning to TRBD2. The length of the CDR3 is 18 residues. J gave up 3 bases and V 0 bases, and 5 bases lay outside the gene matches. Germline V gene lookup returns CDR1 LGHNA and CDR2 YNFKEQ. The CDR3 is CASSQDVASGGGANVLTF. In DNA form, the CDR3 reads TGTGCCAGCAGCCAAGATGTGGCTAGCGGGGGTGGGGCCAACGTCCTGACTTTC.

The chain carries TRBV2 and TRBJ2-7; TRBD2 matches 11 bases. V lost 4 bases and J lost 4; bases outside the gene matches: 3. The CDR3 length is 14 residues. CDR1 is SNHLY, CDR2 FYNNEI, per germline. The CDR3 bases are TGTGCCAGCAGTGTACTAGCGGGGGAATACGAGCAGTACTTC. It yields the protein CASSVLAGEYEQYF.

V is TRBV2 and J is TRBJ1-1; D uncertain. Germline V gives CDR1 SNHLY, CDR2 FYNNEI. This CDR3 has 15 residues. Trimming cost V 1 base and J 1 base, with 10 bases left between them. CDR3 bases: TGTGCCAGCAGTGAAGATATATGGGGGAACACTGAAGCTTTCTTT. It encodes CASSEDIWGNTEAFF.

The sample holds a few counts of this clone. The V and J genes are TRBV7-3 and TRBJ2-1; tentative D call: TRBD2 (6 bases). The CDR3 length is 14 residues. Germline V lookup: CDR1 SGHTA, CDR2 FQGTGA. The ends were cut back, 6 bases at V and 9 bases at J, with 18 bases in the middle. The CDR3 is CASSTGVPYGEQFF. For the CDR3, the DNA is TGTGCCAGCAGTACGGGGGTCCCTTATGGTGAGCAGTTCTTC.

The gene calls are TRBV29-1 and TRBJ1-4; perhaps TRBD1 as D (6 bases). The CDR3 consists of 13 residues. Germline V gives CDR1 SQVTM, CDR2 ANQGSEA. Trimming took off 4 bases at V and 4 bases at J, with 10 bases between the two ends. In DNA form, the CDR3 reads TGCAGCGTTGGGGACACGCGTAATGAAAAACTGTTTTTT. This sequence encodes CSVGDTRNEKLFF.

The J gene is TRBJ2-7, the V gene TRBV12-5; no firm D call. CDR3 length equals 15 residues. Germline V gives CDR1 LGHNT, CDR2 FRNRAP. Trimming took 1 base from V and 4 from J, leaving 14 bases between them. CDR3: CASGLGALNVYEQYF. CDR3 in DNA: TGTGCTAGTGGTTTGGGTGCACTCAACGTGTACGAGCAGTACTTC.